This T cell receptor beta chain was sequenced during a study of shared clonotypes between healthy human individuals. CD45RO-negative CD8 cells positively selected for CCR7 made up the naive population, which excluded terminally differentiated effector memory CD45RA+ cells. Produced via immunoSEQ multiplex PCR; TCRdb's table is partial and in-frame only. The table records around 2,000,000 clones, 85% to 95% of them present only once. This CDR3 spans 14 amino acids. Germline-derived CDR1 and CDR2 are MDHEN and SYDVKM. The V segment lost 7 bases and the J segment 0 bases; nucleotides outside the gene matches: 6.

This chain joins TRBV28 and TRBJ2-7; 7 nucleotides line up with TRBD2. The clonotype comes from a young man in good health. Some clones in this sample may be carry-over from other donors' samples. The material sequenced was naive CD8+ T cells from PBMCs. The CDR3 DNA reads as TGTGCCAGCACTAAACGGGGGGTCTCCTACGAGCAGTACTTC. Its translation is CASTKRGVSYEQYF.